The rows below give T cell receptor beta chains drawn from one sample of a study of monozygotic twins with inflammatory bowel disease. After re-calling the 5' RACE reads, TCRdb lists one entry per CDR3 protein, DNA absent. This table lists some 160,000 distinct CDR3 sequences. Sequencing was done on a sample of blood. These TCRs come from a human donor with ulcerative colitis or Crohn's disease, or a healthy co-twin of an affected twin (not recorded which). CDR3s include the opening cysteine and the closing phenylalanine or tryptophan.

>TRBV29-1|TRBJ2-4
CSVEDLSYQNIQYF
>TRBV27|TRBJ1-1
CASNALRAGGISGTEAFF
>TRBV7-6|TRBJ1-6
CASSLSRGNSPLHF
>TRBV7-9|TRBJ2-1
CASRQTGQGPNEQFF
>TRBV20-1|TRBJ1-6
CSAKHGAGNSPLHF
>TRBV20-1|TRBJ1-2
CSARDTQGGKFYGYTF
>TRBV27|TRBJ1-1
CASSLRATNTEAFF
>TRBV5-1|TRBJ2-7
CAGSLEGAGYEQYF
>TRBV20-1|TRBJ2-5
CSARRLAGGLGTQYF
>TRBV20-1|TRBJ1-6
CSATLKGRGYSPLHF
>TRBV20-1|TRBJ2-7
CSARYGGGRYEQYF
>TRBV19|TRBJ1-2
CASSMYGDSGYTF
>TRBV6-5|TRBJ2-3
CASSLVSTDTQYF
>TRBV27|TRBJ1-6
CASSFGTGNNSPLHF
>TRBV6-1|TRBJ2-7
CASSRSPSAVYEQYF
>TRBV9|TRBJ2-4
CASSPGYIQYF
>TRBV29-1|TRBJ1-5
CSVGHSGQPQHF
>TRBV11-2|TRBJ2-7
CASSSFRLNSSYEQYF
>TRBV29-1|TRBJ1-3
CSVLQAYGNTIYF
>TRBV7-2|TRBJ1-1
CASSLDGGMNTEAFF
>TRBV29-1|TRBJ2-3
CSPIFGLGPGNTQYF
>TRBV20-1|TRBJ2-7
CSARVLAGGFPYEQYF
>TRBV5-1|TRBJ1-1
CASSSMEGGVTEAFF
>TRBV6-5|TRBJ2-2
CASSYYGLAGTGELFF
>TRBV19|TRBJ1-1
CASSMPDTEAFF
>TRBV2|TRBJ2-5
CASSEALLGGQETQYF
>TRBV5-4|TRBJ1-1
CASSPPLQGETEAFF
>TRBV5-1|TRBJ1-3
CASSLAPANSGNTIYF
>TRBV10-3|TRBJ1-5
CAISEEGPNQPQHF
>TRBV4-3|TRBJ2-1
CASSRAGTRLYNEQFF
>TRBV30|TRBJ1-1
CAWRRWVSTEAFF
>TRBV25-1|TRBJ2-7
CASSGGAAYEQYF
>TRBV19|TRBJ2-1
CASSILAGAQFF
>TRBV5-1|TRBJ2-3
CASSSLTSGRDTQYF
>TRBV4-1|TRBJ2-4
CASSQDRGVVQYF
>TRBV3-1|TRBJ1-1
CASSFKENTEAFF
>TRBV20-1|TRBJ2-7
CSAWTGTAYEQYF
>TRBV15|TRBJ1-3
CATSRDRQTGAINTIYF
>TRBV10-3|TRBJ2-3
CAISESGLAGAETDTQYF
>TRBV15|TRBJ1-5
CATSRDGQPQHF
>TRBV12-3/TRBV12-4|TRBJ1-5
CASSLATGFNQPQHF
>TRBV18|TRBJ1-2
CASDYYSNYGYTF
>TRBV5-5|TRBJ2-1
CASSLVQDYNEQFF
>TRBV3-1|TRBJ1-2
CASSLVGMDRINF
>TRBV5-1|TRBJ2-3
CASSPGQLSDTQYF
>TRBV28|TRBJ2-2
CAIRRGTGELFF
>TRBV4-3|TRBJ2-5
CASSQARGVLETQYF
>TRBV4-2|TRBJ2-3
CASSQGLAGPTDTQYF
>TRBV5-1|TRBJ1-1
CASSSGGGGAFF
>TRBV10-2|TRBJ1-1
CASLLQGNTEAFF
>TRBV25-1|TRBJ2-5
CASSPRDQETQYF
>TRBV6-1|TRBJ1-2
CASLLQGRTNYGYTF
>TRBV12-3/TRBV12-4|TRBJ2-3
CASSHRRPSTDTQYF
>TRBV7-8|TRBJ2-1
CASSPRQGSNSYNEQFF
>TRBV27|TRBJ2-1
CASSAYPKSEQFF
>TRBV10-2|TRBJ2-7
CASRQGFPYEQYF